The clone carrying this TCR beta chain has just a few counts. The antigen is unknown. Then a second PCR, running roughly 7 to 11 cycles, was carried out with a sample-barcoded 5' primer and a J-beta primer mix. TCRdb reanalysed the 5' RACE reads using MiXCR and keeps one entry per CDR3 protein. The sample lists hundreds of thousands of distinct CDR3 sequences, 40% to 65% occurring once. The entry originates in a study of blood T cells in healthy people across ages. Germline CDR1 ENHRY, CDR2 SYGVKD. Between the trimmed V and J ends, which lost 2 bases and 7 bases, there was a span of 13 bases. The CDR3 length is 14 residues. Overall study findings and caveats: The lack of PBMC sorting stopped any conclusive naive versus antigen-experienced comparison. Naive CD4+ cell counts and diversity both ran higher in long-lived than in aged donors.

The sample consisted of blood. The chain recombines TRBV10-3 with TRBJ2-3; weak D call: TRBD1 (6 bases). The sequence was obtained from a man older than 75 in good health. For the CDR3, the DNA is TGTGCCATCAGTGAGCCCCAGGGGCTCAATACGCAGTATTTT. Its translation is CAISEPQGLNTQYF.